This passage covers 12 T cell receptor beta chains from one sample sequenced in a study of T cell changes during pregnancy in multiple sclerosis. The repertoire was sequenced with immunoSEQ multiplex PCR; TCRdb's copy has only in-frame clones and lacks some. The sample contains about 42,000 clones, under 90% of which appear only once. This material consisted of CD4+ T cells from peripheral blood mononuclear cells, taken before pregnancy. All receptors come from a female donor with multiple sclerosis, enrolled in a pregnancy study.

As regards this clone: The junction does not match germline at one end; this may be a read error. The J gene is TRBJ1-5, the V gene TRBV19, with a tentative D call TRBD1 (6 bases). CDR1 is LNHDA, CDR2 SQIVND, per germline (reference sequence). CDR3 length equals 16 residues. In DNA, the CDR3 is TGTGCCAGTAGTATGGGTAGCAGGGGTAGCTATCAGCCCCAGCATTTT. Translation gives CASSMGSRGSYQPQHF.

This chain joins TRBV27 and TRBJ2-1; TRBD2 matches at 7 bases. The junction had 16 bases not matched to a gene; V was cut back by 5 bases and J by 9 bases. This CDR3 region has 16 residues. From germline, CDR1 is MNHEY and CDR2 SMNVEV (reference sequence). DNA of the CDR3: TGTGCCAGCAGTCTTCTTACGGGAGGAAAAGGGAGTGAGCAGTTCTTC. Amino acids: CASSLLTGGKGSEQFF.

This sequence joins TRBV5-1 and TRBJ2-5, with 9 bases lining up with TRBD1. The DNA end is more similar to TRBJ2-7, so the J call may be wrong. Per the germline V gene, CDR1 is SGHRS and CDR2 is YFSETQ. The CDR3 contains 14 residues. The CDR3 loop is CASSPGQGSDEQYF. CDR3 nucleotides: TGCGCCAGCAGCCCAGGACAGGGGTCAGACGAGCAGTACTTC.

The CDR3 protein is CASSPQGTGNTIYF. The CDR3 DNA sequence: TGTGCCAGCAGTCCTCAGGGTACAGGAAACACCATATATTTT. This chain links TRBV2 with TRBJ1-3; D is possibly TRBD1 (5 bases). V lost 5 bases and J 4 bases, leaving 12 bases between the germline ends. CDR1 and CDR2 (germline): SNHLY, FYNNEI. The CDR3 is made up of 14 amino acids. Combining the CDR3 with reference TRBV2 and TRBJ1-3 gives the whole variable domain EPEVTQTPSHQVTQMGQEVILRCVPISNHLYFYWYRQILGQKVEFLVSFYNNEISEKSEIFDDQFSVERPDGSNFTLKIRSTKLEDSAMYFCASSPQGTGNTIYFGEGSWLTVV.

The chain carries TRBV6-5 and TRBJ2-7; 8 nucleotides line up with TRBD2. Germline V lookup: CDR1 MNHEY, CDR2 SVGAGI. This CDR3 spans 15 amino acids. V shed 6 bases, J shed 5 bases, and the junction held 12 bases outside the gene matches. The CDR3 loop reads CASSLSGRSQNEQYF. CDR3 nucleotide sequence: TGTGCCAGCAGCCTAAGCGGGAGATCTCAAAACGAGCAGTACTTC.

The sample holds many counts of this clone. The rearrangement links TRBV14 to TRBJ2-6, with 10 bases aligning to TRBD2. The germline CDR1 and CDR2 sequences are SGHDN and FVKESK. The CDR3 consists of 15 residues. V lost 11 bases to trimming and J lost 4 bases; unmatched junction nucleotides: 8. CDR3 DNA sequence: TGTGCCCCTTCTAGCGGGAGTTCCGGGGCCAACGTCCTGACTTTC. This gives the protein CAPSSGSSGANVLTF. Together with reference TRBV14 and TRBJ2-6, the CDR3 gives the full variable domain: EAGVTQFPSHSVIEKGQTVTLRCDPISGHDNLYWYRRVMGKEIKFLLHFVKESKQDESGMPNNRFLAERTGGTYSTLKVQPAELEDSGVYFCAPSSGSSGANVLTFGAGSRLTVL.

This chain joins TRBV11-2 and TRBJ1-1; D gene ambiguous. CDR3 length: 15 amino acids. Germline-derived CDR1 and CDR2 are SGHAT and FQNNGV. V lost 5 bases and J lost 2, with 15 bases in between. In nucleotides, the CDR3 is TGTGCCAGCAGCCCACGCACATTGATTAACACTGAAGCTTTCTTT. Its protein is CASSPRTLINTEAFF. The variable domain in full, completed from reference TRBV11-2 and TRBJ1-1, reads EAGVAQSPRYKIIEKRQSVAFWCNPISGHATLYWYQQILGQGPKLLIQFQNNGVVDDSQLPKDRFSAERLKGVDSTLKIQPAKLEDSAVYLCASSPRTLINTEAFFGQGTRLTVV.

The chain links TRBV4-2 to TRBJ2-1; no clear D. V was cut by 0 bases and J by 10 bases, with 10 bases left in between. CDR3 size: 13 residues. Germline assignment: CDR1 LGHNA and CDR2 YNFKEQ. The CDR3 loop is CASSQDARKEQFF. CDR3 coding DNA: TGTGCCAGCAGCCAAGATGCGAGAAAGGAGCAGTTCTTC.

The J gene is TRBJ2-2, the V gene TRBV11-2, with 13 bases fitting TRBD2. Trimming at V came to 6 bases and at J to 8 bases, leaving 3 bases not matched to a gene. The CDR3 runs to 14 residues. From germline, CDR1 is SGHAT and CDR2 FQNNGV. The CDR3 DNA sequence: TGTGCCAGCAGACTAGCGGGGGGGCCAGGGGAGCTGTTTTTT. This codes for CASRLAGGPGELFF.

This chain links TRBV11-2 with TRBJ1-6, with TRBD1 matching 7 bases. CDR1 is SGHAT and CDR2 is FQNNGV in the germline V gene. The CDR3 has 16 amino acids. V dropped 4 bases and J dropped 2; count of bases not matched to a gene: 5. CDR3 region: CASSSLTGTYNSPLHF. As DNA, the CDR3 is TGTGCCAGCAGCTCGCTGACAGGGACCTATAATTCACCCCTCCACTTT.

This sequence joins TRBV18 and TRBJ2-6, with a weak D call TRBD2 (6 bases). V lost 2 bases, J lost 2 bases, and 7 bases lay in between. Germline V gene data show CDR1 as KGHSH and CDR2 as LQKENI. CDR3 size: 15 residues. The DNA of the CDR3 is TGTGCCAGCTCACCATCGGGAGCTGGGGCCAACGTCCTGACTTTC. This sequence encodes CASSPSGAGANVLTF.

This clone was detected once. The chain is built from TRBV5-1 and TRBJ2-2; D is ambiguous. The CDR3 has 15 residues. The V end was cut by 4 bases, the J end by 4 bases, with 14 bases between. Germline V gene lookup returns CDR1 SGHRS and CDR2 YFSETQ. The CDR3 loop is CASSTPEVSTGELFF. Here the CDR3 DNA reads TGCGCCAGCAGCACCCCAGAGGTCTCCACCGGGGAGCTGTTTTTT.